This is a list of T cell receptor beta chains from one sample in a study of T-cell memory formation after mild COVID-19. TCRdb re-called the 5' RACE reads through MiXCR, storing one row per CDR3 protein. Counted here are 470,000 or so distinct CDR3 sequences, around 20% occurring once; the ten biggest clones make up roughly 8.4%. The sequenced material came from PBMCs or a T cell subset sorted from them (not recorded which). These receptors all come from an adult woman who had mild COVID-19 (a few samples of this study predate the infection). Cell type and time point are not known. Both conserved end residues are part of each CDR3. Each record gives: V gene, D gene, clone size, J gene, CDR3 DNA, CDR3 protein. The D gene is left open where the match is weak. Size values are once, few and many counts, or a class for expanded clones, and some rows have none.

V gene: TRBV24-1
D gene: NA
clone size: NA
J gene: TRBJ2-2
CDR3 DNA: TGTGCCACCAGTGGTCCAGGAGGTAACGGGGAGCTGTTTTTT
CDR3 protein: CATSGPGGNGELFF

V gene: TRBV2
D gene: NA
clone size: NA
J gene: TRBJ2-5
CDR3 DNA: TGTGCCAGCAGGTATACCGGGACTGGGGGAGAGACCCAGTACTTC
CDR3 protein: CASRYTGTGGETQYF

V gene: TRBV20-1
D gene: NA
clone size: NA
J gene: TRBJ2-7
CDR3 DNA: TGCAGTGCTATGCAGGGCTACGAGCAGTACTTC
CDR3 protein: CSAMQGYEQYF

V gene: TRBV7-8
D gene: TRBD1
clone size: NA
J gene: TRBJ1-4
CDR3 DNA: TGTGCCAGCAGCAGCCGGGACAGGGTGTTTGAAAAACTGTTTTTT
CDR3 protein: CASSSRDRVFEKLFF

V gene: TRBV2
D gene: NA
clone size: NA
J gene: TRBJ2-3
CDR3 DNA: TGTGCCAGCAGCGACCATACGCAGTATTTT
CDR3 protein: CASSDHTQYF

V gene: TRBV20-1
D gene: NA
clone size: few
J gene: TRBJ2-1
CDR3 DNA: TGCAGTGCCGCCCAACTCGGGGGCGGGATCGATGAGCAGTTCTTC
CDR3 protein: CSAAQLGGGIDEQFF

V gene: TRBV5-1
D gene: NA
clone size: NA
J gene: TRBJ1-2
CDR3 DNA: TGCGCCAGCAGCTTGGATGACAGCACTAACTATGGCTACACCTTC
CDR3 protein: CASSLDDSTNYGYTF

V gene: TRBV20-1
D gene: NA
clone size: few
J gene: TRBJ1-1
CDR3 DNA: TGCAGTGCTGGCTTCAGCAGGCCCCTGAACACTGAAGCTTTCTTT
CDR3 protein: CSAGFSRPLNTEAFF

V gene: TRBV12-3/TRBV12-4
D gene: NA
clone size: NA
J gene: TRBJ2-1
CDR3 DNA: TGTGCCAGCAGGATGCCCGGAATACAGAATGAGCAGTTCTTC
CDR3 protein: CASRMPGIQNEQFF

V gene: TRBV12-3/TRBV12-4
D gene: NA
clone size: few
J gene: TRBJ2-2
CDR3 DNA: TGTGCCAGCAGTTTAGGCAGTGTGCGGTTAGTCACCGGGGAGCTGTTTTTT
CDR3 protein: CASSLGSVRLVTGELFF

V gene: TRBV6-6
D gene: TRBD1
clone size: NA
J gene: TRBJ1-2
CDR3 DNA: TGTGCCAGCGGGACAGGGGATAGCTCGCGGGGCTACACCTTC
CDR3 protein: CASGTGDSSRGYTF

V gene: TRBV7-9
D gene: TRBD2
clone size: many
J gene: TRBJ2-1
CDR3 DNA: TGTGCCAGCAGCGGTACCGGGACTAGTCTTGCTGTTGAGCAGTTCTTC
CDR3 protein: CASSGTGTSLAVEQFF

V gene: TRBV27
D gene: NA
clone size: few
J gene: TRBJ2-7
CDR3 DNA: TGTGCCAGCAGTCCATTATCGGGCGGCGAGCAGTACTTC
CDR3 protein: CASSPLSGGEQYF

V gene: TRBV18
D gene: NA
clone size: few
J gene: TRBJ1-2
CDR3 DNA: TGTGCCAGCTCACCGTTGGGGAGCGGCTACACCTTC
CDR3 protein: CASSPLGSGYTF

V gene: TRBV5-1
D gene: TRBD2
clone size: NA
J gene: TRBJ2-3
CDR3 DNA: TGCGCCAGCACCCCCCCTACTAGCGCCGGGACCACAGATACGCAGTATTTT
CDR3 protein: CASTPPTSAGTTDTQYF

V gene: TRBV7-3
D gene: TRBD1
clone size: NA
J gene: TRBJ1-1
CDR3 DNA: TGTGCCAGCAGCTTAGGGACAGGGGTAAACACTGAAGCTTTCTTT
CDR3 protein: CASSLGTGVNTEAFF

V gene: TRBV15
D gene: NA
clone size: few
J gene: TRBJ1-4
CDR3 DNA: TGTGCCACCAGCAGACGGGAGGGGGTATCGGGCGAAAAACTGTTTTTT
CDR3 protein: CATSRREGVSGEKLFF

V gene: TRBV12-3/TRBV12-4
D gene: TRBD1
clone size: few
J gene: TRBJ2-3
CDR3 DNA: TGTGCCAGCAGTTTACTACAGGGGTTCAGCACAGATACGCAGTATTTT
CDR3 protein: CASSLLQGFSTDTQYF

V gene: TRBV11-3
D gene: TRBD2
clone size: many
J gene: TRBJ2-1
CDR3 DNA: TGTGCCAGCAGCTTAGGCGGGGGGGCCATGTATGAGCAGTTCTTC
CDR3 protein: CASSLGGGAMYEQFF

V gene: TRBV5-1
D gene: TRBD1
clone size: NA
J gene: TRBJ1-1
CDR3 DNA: TGCGCCAGCAGCGTTCGGACAGGGTACAAGGAGACTGAAGCTTTCTTT
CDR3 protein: CASSVRTGYKETEAFF

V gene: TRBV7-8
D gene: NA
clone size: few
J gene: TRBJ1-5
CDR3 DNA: TGTGCCAGCAGCCCAGGGACCCACGGAGAAAATCAGCCCCAGCATTTT
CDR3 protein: CASSPGTHGENQPQHF

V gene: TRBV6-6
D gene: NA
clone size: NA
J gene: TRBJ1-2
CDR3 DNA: TGTGCCAGCAGCCCGACAGATGGCTACACCTTC
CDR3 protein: CASSPTDGYTF

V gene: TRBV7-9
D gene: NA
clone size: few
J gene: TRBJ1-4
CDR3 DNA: TGTGCCAGCAGCTTAGTGGCCCTGATCACAACTAATGAAAAACTGTTTTTT
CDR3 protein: CASSLVALITTNEKLFF